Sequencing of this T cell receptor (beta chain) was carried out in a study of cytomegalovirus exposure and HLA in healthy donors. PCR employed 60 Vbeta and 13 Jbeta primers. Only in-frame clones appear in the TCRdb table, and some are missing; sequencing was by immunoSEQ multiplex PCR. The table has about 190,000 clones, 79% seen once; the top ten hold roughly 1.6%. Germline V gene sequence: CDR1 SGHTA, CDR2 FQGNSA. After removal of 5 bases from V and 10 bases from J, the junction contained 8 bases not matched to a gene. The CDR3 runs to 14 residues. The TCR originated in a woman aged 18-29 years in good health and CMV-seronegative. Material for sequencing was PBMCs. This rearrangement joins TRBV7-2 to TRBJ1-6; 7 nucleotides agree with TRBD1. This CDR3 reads CASSPRRGLSPLHF. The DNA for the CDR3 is TGTGCCAGCAGCCCCCGAAGGGGGCTGTCACCCCTCCACTTT.